Given below is one T cell receptor beta chain in context. The CDR3 ends on some other residue instead of the conserved phenylalanine or tryptophan, so this is likely a read error. These data come from a study of regulatory T cells in long-lasting Graves disease. With iRepertoire HTBI primers and Arm-PCR of CDR3 regions, TCR beta libraries were built. TCRdb passed the multiplex PCR reads through MiXCR, listing each CDR3 protein once. The sample holds approximately 400,000 distinct CDR3 sequences, just under 15% seen once. Time point indicated: newly diagnosed GD, antithyroid drugs for less than 3 months. Extracted PBMC RNA gave rise to the TCR library. These same records also appear under a second study, on T cells in Graves' hyperthyroidism and ophthalmopathy.

The sample was peripheral blood mononuclear cells (PBMCs), taken at new diagnosis, from a patient treated with antithyroid drugs. The clonotype was recovered from a woman aged 25 to 39 with Graves disease.

This CDR3 reads CASSYGTLIHNEQFS. In DNA, the CDR3 is TGTGCCAGCAGTTACGGGACCCTGATCCACAATGAGCAGTTCTCC. The V call is TRBV6-2 or TRBV6-3, the J call TRBJ2-1, with D perhaps being TRBD1 or TRBD2 (5 bases each). Germline values: CDR1 MNHEY, CDR2 SVGEGT. With 2 bases removed from V and 5 bases from J, the gap between germline ends came to 13 bases. CDR3 size: 15 residues.